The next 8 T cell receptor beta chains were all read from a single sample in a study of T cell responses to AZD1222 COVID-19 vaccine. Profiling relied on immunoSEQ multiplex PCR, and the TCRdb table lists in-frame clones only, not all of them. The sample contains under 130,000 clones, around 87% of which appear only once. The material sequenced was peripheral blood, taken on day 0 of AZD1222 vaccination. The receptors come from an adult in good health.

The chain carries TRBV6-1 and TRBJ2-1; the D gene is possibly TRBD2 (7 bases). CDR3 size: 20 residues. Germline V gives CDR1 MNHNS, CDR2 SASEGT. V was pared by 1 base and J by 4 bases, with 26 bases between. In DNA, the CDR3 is TGTGCCAGCAGTGAAGTGGTGGGGGGGGAGCAGACAGGTACATACAATGAGCAGTTCTTC. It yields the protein CASSEVVGGEQTGTYNEQFF.

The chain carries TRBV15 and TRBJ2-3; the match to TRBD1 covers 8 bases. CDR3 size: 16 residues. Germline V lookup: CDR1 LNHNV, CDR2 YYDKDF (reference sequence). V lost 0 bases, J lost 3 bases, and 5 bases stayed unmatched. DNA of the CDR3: TGTGCCACCAGCAGAGAGACAGGGGAAGTTACAGATACGCAGTATTTT. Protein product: CATSRETGEVTDTQYF.

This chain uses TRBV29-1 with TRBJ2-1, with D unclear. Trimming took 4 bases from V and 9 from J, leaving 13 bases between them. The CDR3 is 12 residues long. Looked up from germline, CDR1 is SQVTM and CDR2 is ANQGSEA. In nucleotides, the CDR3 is TGCAGCGTTGCGGTTAGAGACGCTGAGCAGTTCTTC. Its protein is CSVAVRDAEQFF.

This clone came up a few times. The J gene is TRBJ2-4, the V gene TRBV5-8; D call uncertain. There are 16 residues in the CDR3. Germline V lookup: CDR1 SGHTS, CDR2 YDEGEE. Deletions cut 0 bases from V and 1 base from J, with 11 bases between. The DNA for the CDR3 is TGTGCCAGCAGCTTGGCCGTTAGTAGGGCCAAAAACATTCAGTACTTC. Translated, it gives CASSLAVSRAKNIQYF.

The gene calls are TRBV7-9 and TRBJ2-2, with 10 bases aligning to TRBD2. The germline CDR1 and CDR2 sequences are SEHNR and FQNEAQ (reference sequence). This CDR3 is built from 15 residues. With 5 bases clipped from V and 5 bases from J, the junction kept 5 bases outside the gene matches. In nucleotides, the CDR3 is TGTGCCAGCAGCCCAGGGGGACTAGCGACCGGGGAGCTGTTTTTT. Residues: CASSPGGLATGELFF.

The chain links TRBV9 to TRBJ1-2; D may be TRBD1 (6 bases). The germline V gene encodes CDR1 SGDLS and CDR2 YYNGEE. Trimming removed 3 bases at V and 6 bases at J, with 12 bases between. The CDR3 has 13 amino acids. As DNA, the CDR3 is TGTGCCAGCAGCGCCCCGGGACACCATGGCTACACCTTC. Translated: CASSAPGHHGYTF. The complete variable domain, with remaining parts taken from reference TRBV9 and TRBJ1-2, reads DSGVTQTPKHLITATGQRVTLRCSPRSGDLSVYWYQQSLDQGLQFLIQYYNGEERAKGNILERFSAQQFPDLHSELNLSSLELGDSALYFCASSAPGHHGYTFGSGTRLTVV.

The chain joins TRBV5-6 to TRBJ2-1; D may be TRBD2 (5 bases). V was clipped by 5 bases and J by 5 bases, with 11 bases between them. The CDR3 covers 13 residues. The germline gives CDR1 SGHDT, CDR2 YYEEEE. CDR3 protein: CASRTLRDNEQFF. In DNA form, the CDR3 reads TGTGCCAGCAGAACCCTGAGGGACAATGAGCAGTTCTTC.

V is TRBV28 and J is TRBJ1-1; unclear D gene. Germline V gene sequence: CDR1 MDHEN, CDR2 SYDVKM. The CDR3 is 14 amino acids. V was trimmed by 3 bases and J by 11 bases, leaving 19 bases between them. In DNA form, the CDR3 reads TGTGCCAGCAGTTTTGAGTTTAGCCACTTGGTGGCTTTCTTT. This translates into CASSFEFSHLVAFF.